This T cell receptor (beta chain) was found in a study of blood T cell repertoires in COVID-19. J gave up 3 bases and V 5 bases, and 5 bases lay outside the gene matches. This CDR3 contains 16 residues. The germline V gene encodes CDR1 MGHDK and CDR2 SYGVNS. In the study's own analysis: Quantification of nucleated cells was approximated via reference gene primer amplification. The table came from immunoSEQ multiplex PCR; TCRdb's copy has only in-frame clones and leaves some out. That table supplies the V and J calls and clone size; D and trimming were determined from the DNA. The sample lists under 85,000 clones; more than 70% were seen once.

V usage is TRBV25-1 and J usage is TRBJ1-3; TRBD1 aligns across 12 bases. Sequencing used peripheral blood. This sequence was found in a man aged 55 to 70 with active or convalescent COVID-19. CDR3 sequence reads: CASSLGTGGVGNTIYF. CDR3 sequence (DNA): TGTGCCAGCAGTCTTGGGACAGGGGGCGTTGGAAACACCATATATTTT.